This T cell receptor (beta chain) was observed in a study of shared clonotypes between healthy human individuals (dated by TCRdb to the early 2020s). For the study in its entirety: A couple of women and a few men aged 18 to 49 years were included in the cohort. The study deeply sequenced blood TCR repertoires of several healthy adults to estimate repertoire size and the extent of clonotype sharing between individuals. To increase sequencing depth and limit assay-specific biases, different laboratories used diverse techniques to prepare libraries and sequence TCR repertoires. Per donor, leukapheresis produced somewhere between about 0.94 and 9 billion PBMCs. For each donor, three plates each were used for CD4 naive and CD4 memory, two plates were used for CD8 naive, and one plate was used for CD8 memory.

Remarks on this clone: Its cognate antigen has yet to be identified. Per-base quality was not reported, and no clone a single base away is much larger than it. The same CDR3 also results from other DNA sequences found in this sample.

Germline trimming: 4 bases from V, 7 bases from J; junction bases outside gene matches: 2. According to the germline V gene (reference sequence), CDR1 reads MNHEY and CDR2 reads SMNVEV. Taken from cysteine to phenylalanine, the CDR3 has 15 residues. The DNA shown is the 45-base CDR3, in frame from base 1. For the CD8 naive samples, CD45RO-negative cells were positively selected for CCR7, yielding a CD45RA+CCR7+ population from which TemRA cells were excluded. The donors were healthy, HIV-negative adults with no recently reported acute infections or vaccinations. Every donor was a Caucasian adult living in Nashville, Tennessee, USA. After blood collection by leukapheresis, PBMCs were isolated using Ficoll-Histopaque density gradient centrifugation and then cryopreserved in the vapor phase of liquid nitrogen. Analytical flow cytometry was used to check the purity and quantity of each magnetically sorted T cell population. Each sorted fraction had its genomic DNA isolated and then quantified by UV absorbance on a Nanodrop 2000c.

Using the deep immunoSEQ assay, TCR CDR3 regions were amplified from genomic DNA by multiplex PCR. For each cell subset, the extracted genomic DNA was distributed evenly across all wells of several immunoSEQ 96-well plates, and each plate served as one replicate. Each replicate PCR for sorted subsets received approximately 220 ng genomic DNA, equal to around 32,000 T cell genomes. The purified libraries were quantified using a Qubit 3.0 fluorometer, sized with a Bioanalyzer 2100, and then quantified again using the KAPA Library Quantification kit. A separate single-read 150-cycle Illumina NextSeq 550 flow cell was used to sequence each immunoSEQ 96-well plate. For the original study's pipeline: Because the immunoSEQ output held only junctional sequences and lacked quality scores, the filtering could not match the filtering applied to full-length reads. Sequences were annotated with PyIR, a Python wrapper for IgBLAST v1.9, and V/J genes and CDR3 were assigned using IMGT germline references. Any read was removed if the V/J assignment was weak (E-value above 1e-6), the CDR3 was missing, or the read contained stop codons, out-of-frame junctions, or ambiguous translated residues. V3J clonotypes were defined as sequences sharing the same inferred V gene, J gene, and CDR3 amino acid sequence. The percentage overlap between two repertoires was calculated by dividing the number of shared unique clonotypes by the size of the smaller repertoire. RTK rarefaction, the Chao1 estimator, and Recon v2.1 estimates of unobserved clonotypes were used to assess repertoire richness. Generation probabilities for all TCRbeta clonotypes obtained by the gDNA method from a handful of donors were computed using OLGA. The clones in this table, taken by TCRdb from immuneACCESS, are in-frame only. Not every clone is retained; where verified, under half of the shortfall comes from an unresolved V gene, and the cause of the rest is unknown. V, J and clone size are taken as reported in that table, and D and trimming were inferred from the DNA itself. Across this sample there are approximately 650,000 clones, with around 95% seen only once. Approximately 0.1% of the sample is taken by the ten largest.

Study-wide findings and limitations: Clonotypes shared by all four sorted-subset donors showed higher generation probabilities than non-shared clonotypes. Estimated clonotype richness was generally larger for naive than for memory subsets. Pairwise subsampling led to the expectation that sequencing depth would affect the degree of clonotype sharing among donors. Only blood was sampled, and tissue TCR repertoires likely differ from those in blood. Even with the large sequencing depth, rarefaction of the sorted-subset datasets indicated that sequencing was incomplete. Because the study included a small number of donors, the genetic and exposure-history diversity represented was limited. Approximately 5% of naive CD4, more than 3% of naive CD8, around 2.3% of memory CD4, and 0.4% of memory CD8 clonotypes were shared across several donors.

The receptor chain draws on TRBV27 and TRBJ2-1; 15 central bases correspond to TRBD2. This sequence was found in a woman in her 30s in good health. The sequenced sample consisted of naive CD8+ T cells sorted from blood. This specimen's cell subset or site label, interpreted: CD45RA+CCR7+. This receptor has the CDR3 CASSSGTSGRNEQFF. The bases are TGTGCCAGCAGTTCAGGGACTAGCGGGAGGAATGAGCAGTTCTTC.